This T cell receptor (beta chain) appears in the sequencing data of a study of response to subunit inactivated influenza vaccine. TCRdb recomputed calls from the RT-PCR reads with MiXCR, one row per CDR3 protein. The sample lists 150,000 to 200,000 distinct CDR3 sequences, approximately 10% occurring once. Findings of the study overall: Few additional T cells are recruited per seasonal influenza vaccination, authors suggested.

This clonotype showed up just a few times. The antigen is not known. Sequencing was performed on non-naive T cells sorted from PBMCs, taken 35 to 45 days after vaccination. The receptor was derived from a man aged 45-60 years who received an inactivated influenza vaccine.

This chain's CDR3 is CASSVGTGSTGELFF. The CDR3 DNA reads TGTGCCAGCAGCGTAGGGACAGGCTCCACCGGGGAGCTGTTTTTT. This chain uses TRBV7-2 with TRBJ2-2; 8 bases agree with TRBD1. The germline CDR1 and CDR2 sequences are SGHTA and FQGNSA. The CDR3 contains 15 residues. The junction had 6 bases not matched to a gene; V was cut back by 5 bases and J by 4 bases. The full variable domain, rest sourced from reference TRBV7-2 and TRBJ2-2, is GAGVSQSPSNKVTEKGKDVELRCDPISGHTALYWYRQSLGQGLEFLIYFQGNSAPDKSGLPSDRFSAERTGGSVSTLTIQRTQQEDSAVYLCASSVGTGSTGELFFGEGSRLTVL.